This TCR beta chain was retrieved from a study of CD8 T cells in Susac syndrome. The CDR3 runs to 12 residues. Trimming left V 8 bases short and J 7 bases short, with 9 bases between. The germline CDR1 and CDR2 sequences are MNHNY and SVGAGI (reference sequence). Study-level findings and limits: An acknowledgment was made by the study that its TCR sequencing and HLA analysis involved relatively few individuals.

In blood CD8+ and CD4+ T cells, TCR beta underwent sequencing. Negative isolation was used for CD8+ and CD4+ T cells and FACS enrichment for TEMRA cells. Notes on this clonotype: The target antigen is unknown.

Random hexamers served to reverse transcribe about 0.45 to 1 ug RNA. The TCR beta CDR3 was amplified by immunoSEQ multiplex PCR across 54 Vbeta, 13 Jbeta. TCRdb re-derived calls from the immunoSEQ multiplex PCR reads in MiXCR, one entry per CDR3 protein. The data show roughly 200,000 distinct CDR3 sequences, around 95% seen once. Sequenced: CD4+ T cells from PBMCs. This TCR came from a human donor in good health. The chain recombines TRBV6-6 with TRBJ1-6; D is unclear. The DNA of the CDR3 is TGTGCCAGCGTAAGGGAAAATTCACCCCTCCACTTT. As protein: CASVRENSPLHF.